This paragraph reports one T cell receptor (beta chain). Its antigen has not been determined. No much larger clonotype is one base removed from it; base qualities were not supplied. CDR1 and CDR2, per the germline V gene, are SNHLY and FYNNEI. From the cysteine through the phenylalanine, the CDR3 covers 14 amino acids. The DNA shown is the 42-base CDR3, in frame from base 1. Trimming costs V 8 bases and J 0 bases, and their ends lie 13 bases apart. Library construction relied on 5' RACE. A second PCR of about 6 to 12 cycles was run with a J-beta primer mix and a sample-barcoded 5' primer. A template-switch 5' adaptor carrying 12 random nucleotides introduced a unique molecular identifier onto each TCR beta cDNA molecule. Each sample yielded at least 2.5 million CDR3-containing paired-end reads. First-strand cDNA was synthesized from all RNA with the Mint cDNA synthesis kit, primed by a TRBC-specific oligonucleotide. After uracil-DNA glycosylase treatment, a first 18-cycle PCR used universal primers M1SS and BC2_uni_R on all cDNA. In the source study's methods: For normalization, 1 million high-quality reads were randomly selected from each sample, with every read carrying a distinct molecular identifier. Instead of being binned into consensus sequences, reads with shared molecular identifiers were discarded. MiTCR, set to a Q25 quality threshold and the strictest error-elimination algorithm, was used for CDR3 identification, clonotype clustering and error correction. A nonparametric unseen species model using Euler transformation provided a lower-bound estimate of total TCR beta diversity. TCRdb trimmed public reads at Q25 via fastp, called clones via MiXCR and kept in-frame beta chains. Entries that share a CDR3 protein sequence are merged under the most common genes and DNA. These V and J calls derive from TCRdb rather than the authors' analysis. The sample has around 2 million distinct CDR3 sequences on record, about 39% of them singletons. The ten top clones hold 23% of the sample.

The sample comes from a study of blood T cells in healthy people across ages (dated by TCRdb to the mid-2010s). A note on the overall study: In model experiments, template switching captured roughly one uniquely barcoded TCR beta cDNA molecule for every two T cells. To track age-related changes in TCR beta repertoire diversity, the study relied on deep sequencing normalized with unique cDNA molecular identifiers. The donors were split into four age groups: young (average about 15 years), middle-aged (roughly 40), aged (roughly 68) and long-lived (more than 80). For two donors (one aged 18 to 30 and one aged 80 or older), the study analyzed two additional independent replicas of 1 million unique cDNA reads from the same blood draw. To avoid experimental bias, donors of different ages were randomly spread across the sequencing lanes. Results and caveats for the whole study, not just this receptor: Because the CMV infection status of the donors was unknown, age-related changes in expanded clonotypes may potentially have been confounded. Observed TCR beta diversity correlated strongly with the percentage of naive T cells measured by flow cytometry. Total diversity estimates from one million sequenced T cells were considered lower bounds and underestimates. The long-lived group showed more naive CD4+ T cells, fewer expanded clones and increased TCR diversity than the aged group, suggesting age selection. Observed TCR beta diversity per million T cells fell roughly linearly with age, and a significant reduction was already apparent by age around 44. Since profiling was done on bulk unsorted PBMCs, naive and antigen-experienced compartments could not be conclusively compared.

The donors were roughly 40 Caucasian individuals from Russia, aged roughly 6 to 100 years, who were systemically healthy. Each donor gave approximately 9.3 milliliters of peripheral blood, collected into EDTA-treated Vacutainer tubes. Ficoll-Paque density-gradient centrifugation was used to isolate PBMCs, with at least 6.5 million per sample. Trizol reagent was used to extract total RNA from PBMCs, with at least 5 micrograms per sample. Naive CD45RAhigh/CD27high T cell percentages were measured by flow cytometry on a PBMC aliquot from every donor. The sequence is built from TRBV2 and TRBJ1-1; the D gene is perhaps TRBD1, from 5 matching bases. The receptor was derived from a human donor in good health. The sequenced sample consisted of blood. The sequenced DNA: TGTGCCAGCCGAAGACGACAGTTGAACACTGAAGCTTTCTTT. Its protein is CASRRRQLNTEAFF.